This T cell receptor beta chain was captured in a study of cytomegalovirus exposure and HLA in healthy donors. Broader study findings: Reportedly, diagnosis of cytomegalovirus status by the classifier showed high specificity and sensitivity. Sequencing likely caused a cluster of highly shared sequence variants. According to the study, roughly 160 TCR beta chains were cytomegalovirus-associated.

A note on this clone: What it binds is not known.

The CDR3 loop spans 16 amino acids. Unmatched junction bases numbered 5, after V lost 3 bases and J lost 4 bases. Germline CDR1 reads KGHSH; CDR2 reads LQKENI. The PCR contained 60 Vbeta and 13 Jbeta primers. Assay used: immunoSEQ multiplex PCR; TCRdb lists only in-frame clones, some missing. The table shows 160,000 or so clones, with roughly 85% occurring only once. Sequenced sample: PBMCs. The receptor was isolated from a woman younger than 45 in good health and CMV-seronegative. The V call is TRBV18, the J call TRBJ1-5; TRBD1 matches 11 bases. CDR3: CASSPPDRGPNQPQHF. CDR3 in DNA: TGTGCCAGCTCACCCCCGGACAGGGGGCCGAATCAGCCCCAGCATTTT.